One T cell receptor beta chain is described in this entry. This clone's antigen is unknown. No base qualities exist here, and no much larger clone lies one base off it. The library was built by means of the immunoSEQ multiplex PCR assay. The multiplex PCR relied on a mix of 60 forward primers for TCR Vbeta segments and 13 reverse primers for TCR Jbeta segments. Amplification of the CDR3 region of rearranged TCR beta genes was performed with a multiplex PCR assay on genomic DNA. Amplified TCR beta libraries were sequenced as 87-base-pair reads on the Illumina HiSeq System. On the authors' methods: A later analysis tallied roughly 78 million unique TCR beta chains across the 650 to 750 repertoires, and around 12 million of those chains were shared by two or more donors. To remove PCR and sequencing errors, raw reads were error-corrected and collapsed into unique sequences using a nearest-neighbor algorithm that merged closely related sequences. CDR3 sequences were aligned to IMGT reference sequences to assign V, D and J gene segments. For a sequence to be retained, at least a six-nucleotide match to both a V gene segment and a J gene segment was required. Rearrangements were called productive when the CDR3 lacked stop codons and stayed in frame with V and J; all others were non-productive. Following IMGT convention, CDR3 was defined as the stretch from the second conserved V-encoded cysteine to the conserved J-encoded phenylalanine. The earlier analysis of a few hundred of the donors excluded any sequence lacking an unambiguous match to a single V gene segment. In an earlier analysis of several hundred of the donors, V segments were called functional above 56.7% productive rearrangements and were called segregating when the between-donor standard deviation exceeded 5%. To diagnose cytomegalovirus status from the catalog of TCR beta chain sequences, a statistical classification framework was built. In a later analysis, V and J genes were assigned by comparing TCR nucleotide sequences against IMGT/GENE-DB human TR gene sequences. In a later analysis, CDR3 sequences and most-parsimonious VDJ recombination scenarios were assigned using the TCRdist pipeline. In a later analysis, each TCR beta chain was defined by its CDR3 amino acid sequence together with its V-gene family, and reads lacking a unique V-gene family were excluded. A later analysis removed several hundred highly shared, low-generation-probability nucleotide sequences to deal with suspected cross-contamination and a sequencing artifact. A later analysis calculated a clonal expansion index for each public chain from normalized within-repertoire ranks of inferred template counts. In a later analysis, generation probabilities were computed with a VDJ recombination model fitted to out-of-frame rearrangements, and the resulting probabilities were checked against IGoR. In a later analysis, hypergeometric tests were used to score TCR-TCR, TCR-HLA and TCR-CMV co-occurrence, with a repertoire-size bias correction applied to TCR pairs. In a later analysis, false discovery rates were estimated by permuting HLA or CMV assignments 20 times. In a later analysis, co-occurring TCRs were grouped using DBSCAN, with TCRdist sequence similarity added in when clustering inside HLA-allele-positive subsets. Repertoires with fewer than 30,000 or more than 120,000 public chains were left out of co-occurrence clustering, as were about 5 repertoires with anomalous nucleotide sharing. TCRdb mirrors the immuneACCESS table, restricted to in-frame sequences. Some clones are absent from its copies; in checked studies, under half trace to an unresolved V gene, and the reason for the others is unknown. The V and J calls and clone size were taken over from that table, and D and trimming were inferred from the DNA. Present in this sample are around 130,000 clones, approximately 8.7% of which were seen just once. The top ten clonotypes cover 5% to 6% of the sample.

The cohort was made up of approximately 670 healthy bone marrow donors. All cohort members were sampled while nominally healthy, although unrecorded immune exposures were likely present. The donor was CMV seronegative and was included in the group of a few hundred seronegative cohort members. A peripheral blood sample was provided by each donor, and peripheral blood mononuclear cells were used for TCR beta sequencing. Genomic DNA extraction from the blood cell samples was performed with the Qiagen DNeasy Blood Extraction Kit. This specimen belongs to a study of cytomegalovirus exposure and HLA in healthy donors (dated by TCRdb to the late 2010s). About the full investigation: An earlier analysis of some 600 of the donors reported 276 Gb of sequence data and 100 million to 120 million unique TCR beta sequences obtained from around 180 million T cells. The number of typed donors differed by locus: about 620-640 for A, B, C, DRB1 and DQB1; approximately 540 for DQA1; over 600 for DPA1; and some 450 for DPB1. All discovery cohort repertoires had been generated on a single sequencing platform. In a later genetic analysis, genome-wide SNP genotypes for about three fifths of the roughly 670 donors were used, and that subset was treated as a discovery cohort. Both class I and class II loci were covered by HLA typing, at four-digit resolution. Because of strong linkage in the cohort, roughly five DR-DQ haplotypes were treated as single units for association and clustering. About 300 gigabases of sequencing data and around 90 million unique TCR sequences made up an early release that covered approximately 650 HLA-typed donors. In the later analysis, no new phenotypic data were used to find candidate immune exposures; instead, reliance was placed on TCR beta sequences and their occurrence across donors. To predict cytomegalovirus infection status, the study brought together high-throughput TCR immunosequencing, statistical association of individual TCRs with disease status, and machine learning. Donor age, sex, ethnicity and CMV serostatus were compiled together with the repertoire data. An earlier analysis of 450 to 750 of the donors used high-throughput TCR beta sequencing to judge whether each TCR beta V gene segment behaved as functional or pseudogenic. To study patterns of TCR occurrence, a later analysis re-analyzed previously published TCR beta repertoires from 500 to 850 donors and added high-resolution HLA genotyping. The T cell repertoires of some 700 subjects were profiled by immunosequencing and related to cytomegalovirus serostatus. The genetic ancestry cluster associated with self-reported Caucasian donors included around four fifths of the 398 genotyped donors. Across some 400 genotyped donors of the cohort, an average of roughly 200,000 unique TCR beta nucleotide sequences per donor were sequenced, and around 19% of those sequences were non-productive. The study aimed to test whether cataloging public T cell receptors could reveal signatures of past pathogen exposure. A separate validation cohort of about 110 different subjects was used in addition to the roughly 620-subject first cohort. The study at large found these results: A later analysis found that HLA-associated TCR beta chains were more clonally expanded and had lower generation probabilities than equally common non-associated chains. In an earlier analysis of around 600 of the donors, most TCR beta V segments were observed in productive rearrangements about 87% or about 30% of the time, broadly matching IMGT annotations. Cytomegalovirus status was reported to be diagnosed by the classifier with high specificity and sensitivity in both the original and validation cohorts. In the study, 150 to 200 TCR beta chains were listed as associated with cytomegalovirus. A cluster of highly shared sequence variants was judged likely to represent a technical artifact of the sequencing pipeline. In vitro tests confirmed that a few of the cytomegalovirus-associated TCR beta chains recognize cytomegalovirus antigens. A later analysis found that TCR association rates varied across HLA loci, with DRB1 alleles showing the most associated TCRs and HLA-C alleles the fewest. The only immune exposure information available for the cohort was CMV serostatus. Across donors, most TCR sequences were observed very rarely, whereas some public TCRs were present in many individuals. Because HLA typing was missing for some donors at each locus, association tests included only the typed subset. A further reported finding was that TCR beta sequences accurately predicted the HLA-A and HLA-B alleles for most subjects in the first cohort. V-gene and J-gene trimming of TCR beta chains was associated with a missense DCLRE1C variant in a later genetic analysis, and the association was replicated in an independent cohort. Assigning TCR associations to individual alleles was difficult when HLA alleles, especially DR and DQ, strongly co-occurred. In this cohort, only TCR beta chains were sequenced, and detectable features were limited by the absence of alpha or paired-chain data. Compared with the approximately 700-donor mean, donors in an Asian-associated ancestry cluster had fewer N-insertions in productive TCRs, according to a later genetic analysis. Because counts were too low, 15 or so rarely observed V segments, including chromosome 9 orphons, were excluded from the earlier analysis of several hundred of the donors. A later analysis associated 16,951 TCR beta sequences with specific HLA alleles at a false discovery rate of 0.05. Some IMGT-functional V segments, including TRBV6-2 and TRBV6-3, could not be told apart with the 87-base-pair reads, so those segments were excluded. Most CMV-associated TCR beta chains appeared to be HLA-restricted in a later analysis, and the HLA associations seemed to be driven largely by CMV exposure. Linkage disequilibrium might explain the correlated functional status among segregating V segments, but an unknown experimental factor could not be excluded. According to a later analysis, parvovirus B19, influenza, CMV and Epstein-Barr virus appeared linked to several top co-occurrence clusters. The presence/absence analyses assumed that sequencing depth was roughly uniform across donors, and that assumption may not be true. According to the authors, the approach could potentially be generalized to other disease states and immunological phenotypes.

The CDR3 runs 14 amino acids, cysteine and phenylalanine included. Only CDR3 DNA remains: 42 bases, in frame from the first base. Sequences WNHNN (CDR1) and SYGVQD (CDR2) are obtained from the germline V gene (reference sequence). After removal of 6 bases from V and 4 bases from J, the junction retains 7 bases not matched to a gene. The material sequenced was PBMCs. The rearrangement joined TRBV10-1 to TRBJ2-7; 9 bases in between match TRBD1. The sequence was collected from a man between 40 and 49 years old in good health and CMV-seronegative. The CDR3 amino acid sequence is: CASSGTGRLYEQYF. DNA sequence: TGCGCCAGCAGCGGGACAGGGAGGCTGTACGAGCAGTACTTC.